One and the same sample provided the 12 T cell receptor beta chains below, sequenced in a study of T-cell memory formation after mild COVID-19 (dated by TCRdb to the early 2020s). The library was obtained by 5' RACE. Sequenced on an Illumina NovaSeq 6000. TCRdb reran the public reads through fastp at Q25 and MiXCR, keeping productive beta chains. Each record represents a unique CDR3 protein, reported with the most common genes and DNA among its rows. Across this sample there are over 120,000 distinct CDR3 sequences, with about 5.5% seen only once. More than 2% of the sample rests with the top ten. The material sequenced was PBMCs or a T cell subset sorted from them (not recorded which). These receptors were obtained from an adult woman who had mild COVID-19 (a few samples of this study predate the infection). The sample titles of this study are shuffled in the database, so cell type and time point are left out; the donor was told from shared clones.

The chain combines TRBV9 with TRBJ2-3, with 8 bases that match TRBD1. The junction had 7 bases not matched to a gene; V was cut back by 2 bases and J by 2 bases. The CDR3 covers 16 residues. Germline CDR1 is SGDLS and CDR2 is YYNGEE. CDR3 DNA: TGTGCCAGCAGCGTCGTACAGGGGGGACACACAGATACGCAGTATTTT. The encoded protein is CASSVVQGGHTDTQYF.

This clonotype was seen at least ten times. The V gene is TRBV7-9, the J gene TRBJ1-1; D is possibly TRBD1 (6 bases). The CDR3 runs 15 residues. Looked up from germline, CDR1 is SEHNR and CDR2 is FQNEAQ (reference sequence). V dropped 3 bases and J dropped 5 bases, with 16 bases sitting between them. This chain's CDR3 is CASSLGARRGTEAFF. DNA for the CDR3: TGTGCCAGCAGCTTGGGGGCACGGCGGGGGACTGAAGCTTTCTTT.

The sample holds a few counts of this clonotype. The CDR3: CASSLVAGPNEKLFF. The CDR3 DNA reads as TGTGCCAGCAGCTTAGTTGCAGGGCCTAATGAAAAACTGTTTTTT. This sequence joins TRBV7-2 and TRBJ1-4; D might be TRBD1 (5 bases). The CDR3 totals 15 residues. The V and J ends lost 1 base and 3 bases respectively, with 9 bases between them. Per the germline V gene, CDR1 is SGHTA and CDR2 is FQGNSA.

This clonotype was seen a handful of times. This chain links TRBV3-1 with TRBJ1-1; D gene unclear. V was clipped by 1 base and J by 2 bases, with 8 bases between them. Per germline, CDR1 LGHDT and CDR2 YNNKEL (reference sequence). There are 14 residues in the CDR3. The CDR3 protein is CASSQGGSNTEAFF. The DNA of the CDR3 is TGTGCCAGCAGCCAAGGAGGATCAAACACTGAAGCTTTCTTT.

Ten or more counts support this clonotype. The J gene is TRBJ2-1, the V gene TRBV5-1, with 8 bases lining up with TRBD2. The ends lost 4 bases at V and 4 bases at J; junction bases unmatched: 10. Germline V gives CDR1 SGHRS, CDR2 YFSETQ. The CDR3 contains 16 residues. CDR3 loop: CASSPTSSGPYNEQFF. The CDR3 region has the DNA TGCGCCAGCAGCCCAACCTCTAGCGGGCCTTACAATGAGCAGTTCTTC. The full variable domain, with the rest looked up from reference TRBV5-1 and TRBJ2-1, is KAGVTQTPRYLIKTRGQQVTLSCSPISGHRSVSWYQQTPGQGLQFLFEYFSETQRNKGNFPGRFSGRQFSNSRSEMNVSTLELGDSALYLCASSPTSSGPYNEQFFGPGTRLTVL.

This clonotype showed up just once. CDR3 residues: CASSYWTLGSAPYEQYF. For the CDR3, the DNA is TGCGCCAGCAGCTATTGGACCCTGGGGAGCGCGCCCTACGAGCAGTACTTC. V usage is TRBV5-1 and J usage is TRBJ2-7; tentative D call: TRBD2 (5 bases). The germline V and J ends were trimmed by 3 bases and 2 bases, with 21 bases remaining between them. Germline V CDR1 and CDR2: SGHRS, YFSETQ. CDR3 length: 17 amino acids.

A few counts support this clonotype. The V call is TRBV7-8, the J call TRBJ2-6, with 7 bases that match TRBD1. The junction had 7 bases not matched to a gene; V was cut back by 2 bases and J by 0 bases. The CDR3 runs 18 residues. The germline CDR1 and CDR2 sequences are SGHVS and FQNEAQ. In DNA, the CDR3 is TGTGCCAGCAGCTTAAGGTTAACAGGGGCCTCTGGGGCCAACGTCCTGACTTTC. The encoded protein is CASSLRLTGASGANVLTF.

This clonotype was found many times. The V gene is TRBV7-8, the J gene TRBJ1-2; D possibly corresponds to TRBD1 (5 bases). V dropped 4 bases and J dropped 14 bases, with 20 bases sitting between them. Looked up from germline, CDR1 is SGHVS and CDR2 is FQNEAQ. The CDR3 extends over 13 amino acids. CDR3 nucleotide sequence: TGTGCCAGCAGCTCTCGTGGGGGGACCGGGCGTACCTTC. This sequence encodes CASSSRGGTGRTF.

This clonotype showed up many times. The chain uses TRBV5-1 and TRBJ1-2; D is possibly TRBD1 (5 bases). Germline CDR1 reads SGHRS; CDR2 reads YFSETQ. The CDR3 consists of 13 residues. Trimming stripped 5 bases from V and 2 bases from J, with 10 bases between. The CDR3 DNA follows: TGCGCCAGCAGACAGGACCTCAACTATGGCTACACCTTC. Residues: CASRQDLNYGYTF.

This clonotype was found many times. The chain employs TRBV4-2 and TRBJ2-7, with 7 bases matching TRBD1. This CDR3 has 18 amino acids. Trimming took 0 bases from V and 6 from J; bases not matched to a gene: 17. From germline, CDR1 is LGHNA and CDR2 YNFKEQ. The CDR3 loop is CASSQDNFNRGVRSEQYF. CDR3 coding DNA: TGTGCCAGCAGCCAAGATAATTTCAACAGGGGCGTACGGAGCGAGCAGTACTTC.

This clonotype was seen more than once but under ten times. This chain joins TRBV5-1 and TRBJ1-2; D is possibly TRBD1 (5 bases). In germline, CDR1 is SGHRS, CDR2 YFSETQ. This CDR3 comprises 15 residues. V lost 4 bases and J 0 bases, leaving 13 bases between the germline ends. The CDR3 nucleotides are TGCGCCAGCAGCGTGGGGGATGGCCCTAACTATGGCTACACCTTC. Protein sequence: CASSVGDGPNYGYTF.

This clonotype has at least ten counts. J is TRBJ2-7 and V is TRBV4-3; 9 bases are shared with TRBD2. Trimming took 0 bases from V and 3 from J; bases not matched to a gene: 9. This CDR3 spans 17 amino acids. Germline V gene data show CDR1 as LGHNA and CDR2 as YSLEER. The CDR3 reads CASSQEASSGEDYEQYF. The CDR3, as DNA: TGCGCCAGCAGCCAAGAAGCGTCTAGCGGGGAGGACTACGAGCAGTACTTC.